This is a list of T cell receptor beta chains from one sample in a study of shared clonotypes between healthy human individuals. Profiled with immunoSEQ multiplex PCR; TCRdb holds only in-frame clones, not every one. The sample includes about 2 million clones, 90% to 95% of them seen just once. Sequencing was performed on naive CD4+ T cells sorted from blood. The receptors come from a man aged 18 to 30 in good health. The conserved cysteine and the conserved F or W are not part of the CDR3 here. The order of the fields is V gene, J gene, D gene, CDR3 protein. The D gene is left open where the match is weak.

V: TRBV11-3
J: TRBJ1-1
D: -
CDR3: ASSLGTGLNTEAF

V: TRBV11-3
J: TRBJ2-3
D: -
CDR3: ASSLDGTSTDTQY

V: TRBV5-6
J: TRBJ2-2
D: -
CDR3: ASSLGITTNTGELF

V: TRBV28
J: TRBJ2-4
D: -
CDR3: ASSPQGSKNIQY

V: TRBV6-1
J: TRBJ2-1
D: TRBD2
CDR3: ASSELGSGRSNEQF

V: TRBV9
J: TRBJ1-2
D: -
CDR3: ASSAGEGGTPYGYT

V: TRBV5-1
J: TRBJ1-3
D: -
CDR3: ASSSDRSDTIY

V: TRBV30
J: TRBJ1-4
D: -
CDR3: AWSWQGSEKLF

V: TRBV7-2
J: TRBJ1-1
D: -
CDR3: ASSLQGTNTEAF

V: TRBV5-6
J: TRBJ2-2
D: -
CDR3: ASSLISGELF

V: TRBV7-8
J: TRBJ2-3
D: -
CDR3: ASSLGLASTDTQY

V: TRBV7-2
J: TRBJ1-1
D: -
CDR3: ASSLGMTDEAF

V: TRBV5-1
J: TRBJ2-1
D: -
CDR3: ASSLTSGNSYNEQF

V: TRBV4-1
J: TRBJ2-7
D: -
CDR3: ASSHPGTYEQY

V: TRBV28
J: TRBJ2-3
D: -
CDR3: ASRSSLVGTDTQY

V: TRBV2
J: TRBJ1-1
D: -
CDR3: ASSGSMNTEAF

V: TRBV18
J: TRBJ1-2
D: -
CDR3: ASSPDRNYGYT

V: TRBV19
J: TRBJ1-4
D: -
CDR3: ASKDGATNEKLF

V: TRBV29-1
J: TRBJ2-7
D: -
CDR3: SVWHVSSYEQY

V: TRBV30
J: TRBJ1-4
D: -
CDR3: AWRGDEKLF

V: TRBV27
J: TRBJ1-6
D: -
CDR3: ASSSSYNSPLH

V: TRBV28
J: TRBJ2-7
D: -
CDR3: ASSFDPQSRSYEQY

V: TRBV18
J: TRBJ2-5
D: -
CDR3: ASSLRDGLETQY

V: TRBV28
J: TRBJ1-6
D: -
CDR3: ASSTPDTSPLH

V: TRBV27
J: TRBJ2-5
D: -
CDR3: ASRRGRGSGQETQY

V: TRBV5-1
J: TRBJ1-4
D: -
CDR3: ASTAGWDSTNEKLF

V: TRBV30
J: TRBJ2-7
D: TRBD1
CDR3: AWSAGGFYEQY

V: TRBV29-1
J: TRBJ1-3
D: -
CDR3: SVEDRHSGNTIY

V: TRBV10-2
J: TRBJ2-7
D: TRBD1
CDR3: ASSRGGTGN

V: TRBV5-6
J: TRBJ2-2
D: TRBD2
CDR3: ASSSPGLGSGELF

V: TRBV9
J: TRBJ1-5
D: -
CDR3: ASSVGEGLRGQPQH